A selection of T cell receptor beta chains follows, all from one sample in a study of blood T cell repertoires in COVID-19. Using immunoSEQ multiplex PCR, the repertoire was profiled, and TCRdb retains in-frame clones only, with some absent. The repertoire includes 80,000 to 95,000 clones, 81% of them detected once, and 4% to 5.5% sits in the top ten. The sample was peripheral blood. These receptors were obtained from an elderly man with COVID-19, enrolled during active disease. Both conserved end residues are part of each CDR3. D genes are given only for firm matches. Where a row states a size, it is once, few, many or the class of an expanded clone; other rows omit it.

D | J | size | V | DNA | CDR3
. | TRBJ2-1 | few | TRBV7-9 | TGTGCCAGCAGCTTTTTGTCTAGCGAAGAGGGCAATGAGCAGTTCTTC | CASSFLSSEEGNEQFF
. | TRBJ1-6 | . | TRBV4-3 | TGCGCCAGCAGCCACGGAACCGGGTACCTCCACTTT | CASSHGTGYLHF
. | TRBJ2-1 | . | TRBV6-1 | TGTGCCAGCAGTGAAGCTATTGGCGGCTACAATGAGCAGTTCTTC | CASSEAIGGYNEQFF
TRBD2 | TRBJ2-1 | . | TRBV3-1/TRBV3-2 | TGTGCCAGCAGCCACTCTAGCGGGAATGAGCAGTTCTTC | CASSHSSGNEQFF
TRBD1 | TRBJ1-6 | . | TRBV28 | TGTGCCAGCAGTTTAGTGGGTAGTTCCGGGACAGGGCTCTATAATTCACCCCTCCACTTT | CASSLVGSSGTGLYNSPLHF
TRBD2 | TRBJ2-7 | few | TRBV27 | TGTGCCAGCAGTCCCGCCCCTTCTAGCGGCTCCTACGAGCAGTACTTC | CASSPAPSSGSYEQYF
. | TRBJ2-5 | few | TRBV18 | TGTGCCAGCTCACTTCGGAGCGAAGAGACCCAGTACTTC | CASSLRSEETQYF
. | TRBJ2-7 | . | TRBV19 | TGTGCCAGTAGTACCCGGGGGGCAGGCTCCTACGAGCAGTACTTC | CASSTRGAGSYEQYF
TRBD1 | TRBJ2-2 | . | TRBV11-2 | TGTGCCAGCAGCTTAGATGACAGGGACACCGGGGAGCTGTTTTTT | CASSLDDRDTGELFF
. | TRBJ1-5 | . | TRBV7-8 | TGTGCCAGCAGCTTAGCCCACGCACGCAGGGCCGATAGCAATCAGCCCCAGCATTTT | CASSLAHARRADSNQPQHF
. | TRBJ2-3 | . | TRBV7-9 | TGTGCCAGCAGCTTAGACAGGGTGGCAGATACGCAGTATTTT | CASSLDRVADTQYF
. | TRBJ1-6 | few | TRBV5-1 | TGCGCCAGCAGCTTGATTGGTGTCGGACAGATCAATTCACCCCTCCACTTT | CASSLIGVGQINSPLHF
. | TRBJ2-1 | . | TRBV7-3 | TGTGCCAGCAGCTTAACCGAGTTCCGGGGAACAAATGAGCAGTTCTTC | CASSLTEFRGTNEQFF
. | TRBJ1-2 | . | TRBV20-1 | TGCAGTGCTAGTACGGTCGGTTATGGCTACACCTTC | CSASTVGYGYTF
. | TRBJ2-5 | once | TRBV18 | TGTGCCAGCTCACCAGGTCTCAGAGAGACCCAGTACTTC | CASSPGLRETQYF
TRBD1 | TRBJ1-6 | few | TRBV6-6 | TGTGCCAGCAGGGCCGGGACAGGGACTTCACCCCTCCACTTT | CASRAGTGTSPLHF
. | TRBJ1-1 | few | TRBV27 | TGTGCCAGCAGTTTTGACAGAGATACTGAAGCTTTCTTT | CASSFDRDTEAFF
TRBD2 | TRBJ2-1 | . | TRBV9 | TGTGCCAGCAGCGTAGGACTACCGGGACTAGGGAAGCTAAATGAGCAGTTCTTC | CASSVGLPGLGKLNEQFF
TRBD1 | TRBJ1-2 | few | TRBV7-9 | TGTGCCAGCAGCTTAAAAAGAGGACAGGGGAATGCTGGCTACACCTTC | CASSLKRGQGNAGYTF
. | TRBJ1-3 | . | TRBV6-5 | TGTGCCAGCAGTTACACCAGCTCTGGAAACACCATATATTTT | CASSYTSSGNTIYF
. | TRBJ2-2 | . | TRBV7-9 | TGTGCCAGCAGCTCAACGAACACCGGGGAGCTGTTTTTT | CASSSTNTGELFF
. | TRBJ1-3 | . | TRBV3-1/TRBV3-2 | TGTGCCAGCAGCCAGGGGGGACTGGGAAACACCATATATTTT | CASSQGGLGNTIYF
TRBD2 | TRBJ2-1 | . | TRBV7-2 | TGTGCCAGCAGCTTAGAACTAGCGGGCTACAATGAGCAGTTCTTC | CASSLELAGYNEQFF
. | TRBJ1-1 | . | TRBV6-2/TRBV6-3 | TGTGCCAGCAGTTATGGGCCTTTCGGGGCTGAAGCTTTCTTT | CASSYGPFGAEAFF
. | TRBJ2-1 | once | TRBV7-9 | TGTGCCAGCACCCAACGGGGAGTAGACACCCACAATGAGCAGTTCTTC | CASTQRGVDTHNEQFF
TRBD1 | TRBJ2-1 | . | TRBV19 | TGTGCCAGTAGTATATTGGACTCACTAAGGGGGCCTTACAATGAGCAGTTCTTC | CASSILDSLRGPYNEQFF
TRBD1 | TRBJ1-2 | . | TRBV10-2 | TGCGCCAGCAGTGAGTCGATACAGGGGGGTTATGGCTACACCTTC | CASSESIQGGYGYTF
. | TRBJ1-1 | once | TRBV11-2 | TGTGCCAGCAGCTTGGGCGAGAACACTGAAGCTTTCTTT | CASSLGENTEAFF
TRBD1 | TRBJ1-1 | . | TRBV15 | TGTGCCACCAGCAGGGGGGGACAGGAGAACACTGAAGCTTTCTTT | CATSRGGQENTEAFF
TRBD1 | TRBJ2-7 | . | TRBV7-2 | TGTGCCAGCAGCTTAAATGTGATGGGGACAGGGGAATACGAGCAGTACTTC | CASSLNVMGTGEYEQYF
TRBD1 | TRBJ2-5 | . | TRBV5-1 | TGCGCCAGCAGCTTCCTAGGGCAGGGGGCACAAGAGACCCAGTACTTC | CASSFLGQGAQETQYF
TRBD2 | TRBJ2-7 | . | TRBV4-2 | TGTGCCAGCAGCCAACCACTAGCGGAAGCCCCCTACGAGCAGTACTTC | CASSQPLAEAPYEQYF
. | TRBJ1-2 | . | TRBV7-9 | TGTGCCAGCAGCTTAGCCAGAAACTATGGCTACACCTTC | CASSLARNYGYTF
. | TRBJ2-1 | . | TRBV5-1 | TGCGCCAGCAGCCCGGATAGGGCCGGGGGTGAGCAGTTCTTC | CASSPDRAGGEQFF
TRBD1 | TRBJ2-5 | . | TRBV6-2/TRBV6-3 | TGTGCCAGCAGTCGACAGGGGGCTCTTTGGACCCAGTACTTC | CASSRQGALWTQYF
. | TRBJ2-1 | . | TRBV7-8 | TGTGCCAGCAGACCTAGGACAGAAAAAACCTACAATGAGCAGTTCTTC | CASRPRTEKTYNEQFF